Listed below are T cell receptor beta chains from one sample, sequenced in a study of blood T cell repertoires in COVID-19. The data were produced by immunoSEQ multiplex PCR, yet TCRdb's version contains in-frame clones alone and is incomplete. Of some 300,000 clones listed, 89% are singletons. The sequencing sample was made of PBMCs or T cells enriched from blood (not recorded which). Receptors originate from a middle-aged woman who had recovered from COVID-19. CDR3s include the opening cysteine and the closing phenylalanine or tryptophan. Each record gives: J gene, D gene, clone size, V gene, CDR3 DNA, CDR3 protein. The D gene is left open where the match is weak. Only some rows state a clone size, as once, few, many or a class for expanded clones.

j_gene: TRBJ2-7
d_gene: .
abundance: .
v_gene: TRBV19
CDR3nt: TGTGCCAGTAGTTTGACTGACCACTACGAGCAGTACTTC
CDR3aa: CASSLTDHYEQYF

j_gene: TRBJ2-1
d_gene: TRBD2
abundance: .
v_gene: TRBV5-1
CDR3nt: TGCGCCAGCAGCCCGGGACTAGCGGGGGCCTACAATGAGCAGTTCTTC
CDR3aa: CASSPGLAGAYNEQFF

j_gene: TRBJ2-2
d_gene: .
abundance: .
v_gene: TRBV16
CDR3nt: TGTGCCAGCAGCCAAGACCCAGGGACCGGGGAGCTGTTTTTT
CDR3aa: CASSQDPGTGELFF

j_gene: TRBJ2-1
d_gene: TRBD2
abundance: .
v_gene: TRBV3-1/TRBV3-2
CDR3nt: TGTGCCAGCAGCCAACGGCCTAGCGGGAGCAATGAGCAGTTCTTC
CDR3aa: CASSQRPSGSNEQFF

j_gene: TRBJ1-1
d_gene: .
abundance: .
v_gene: TRBV6-6
CDR3nt: TGTGCCAGCAGTTACACTGCGGGTTGGATGGGGTCTGAAGCTTTCTTT
CDR3aa: CASSYTAGWMGSEAFF

j_gene: TRBJ1-4
d_gene: TRBD1
abundance: .
v_gene: TRBV7-6
CDR3nt: TGTGCCAGCAGCTCGCCACAGGGACAGTCTAATGAAAAACTGTTTTTT
CDR3aa: CASSSPQGQSNEKLFF

j_gene: TRBJ1-2
d_gene: .
abundance: .
v_gene: TRBV6-1
CDR3nt: TGTGCCAGCAGTGAACAGGGTTATGGCTACACCTTC
CDR3aa: CASSEQGYGYTF

j_gene: TRBJ1-6
d_gene: .
abundance: once
v_gene: TRBV27
CDR3nt: TGTGCCAGCAGGAGACTAGACGGGGATTCACCCCTCCACTTT
CDR3aa: CASRRLDGDSPLHF

j_gene: TRBJ1-2
d_gene: .
abundance: few
v_gene: TRBV16
CDR3nt: TGTGCCAGCAGCCAAAGTACGACAGACAAGTACGGCTACACCTTC
CDR3aa: CASSQSTTDKYGYTF

j_gene: TRBJ1-4
d_gene: .
abundance: .
v_gene: TRBV11-2
CDR3nt: TGTGCCAGCAGCCCTCAAGGGAGAACAGGGACTAATGAAAAACTGTTTTTT
CDR3aa: CASSPQGRTGTNEKLFF

j_gene: TRBJ1-6
d_gene: .
abundance: .
v_gene: TRBV9
CDR3nt: TGTGCCAGCAGCGTAGCCCCGAATTCACCCCTCCACTTT
CDR3aa: CASSVAPNSPLHF